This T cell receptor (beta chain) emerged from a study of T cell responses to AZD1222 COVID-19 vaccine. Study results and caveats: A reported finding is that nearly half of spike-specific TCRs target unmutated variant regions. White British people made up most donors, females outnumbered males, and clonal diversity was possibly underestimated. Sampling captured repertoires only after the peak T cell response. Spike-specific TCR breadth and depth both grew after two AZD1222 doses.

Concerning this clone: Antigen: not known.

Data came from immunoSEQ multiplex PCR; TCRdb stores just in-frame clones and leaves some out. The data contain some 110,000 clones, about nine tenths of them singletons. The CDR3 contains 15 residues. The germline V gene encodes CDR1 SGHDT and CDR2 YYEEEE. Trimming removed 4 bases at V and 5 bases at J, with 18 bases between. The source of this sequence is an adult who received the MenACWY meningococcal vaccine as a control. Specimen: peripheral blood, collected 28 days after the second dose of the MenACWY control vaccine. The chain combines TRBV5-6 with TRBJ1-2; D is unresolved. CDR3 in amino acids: CASSPAGFLGYGYTF. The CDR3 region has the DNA TGTGCCAGCAGCCCCGCAGGTTTTCTAGGTTATGGCTACACCTTC.